This T cell receptor beta chain derives from a study of OX40 agonist ivuxolimab in advanced cancers. Study-level information: Patients received the agonistic anti-OX40 (CD134) antibody ivuxolimab. Notes on the study in general: The average count of expanded clones was higher among CD8+ T cells than among CD4+. What antigens the expanded peripheral T cells recognized was never established.

CDR3 length equals 16 residues. Germline-derived CDR1 and CDR2 are MDHEN and SYDVKM. Systemic immunosuppression or autoimmune disease history was grounds to exclude patients. Assay: immunoSEQ multiplex PCR; the TCRdb copy retains only in-frame clones and omits some. Here the sample spans more than 55,000 clones, over 75% being singletons. This clone was counted a few times. Its antigen is as yet unknown. The rearrangement links TRBV28 to TRBJ2-5; 7 bases fit TRBD2. The J call may be faulty, since TRBJ2-7 better matches the DNA end. Sequences were derived from CD4+ or CD8+ T cells sorted from blood, sampled in a trial of the OX40 agonist ivuxolimab. This sequence was found in an adult with an advanced solid tumor such as melanoma, head and neck, liver or kidney cancer. The CDR3 DNA sequence: TGTGCCAGCAGTTTCCATTCCGTGACGGGAGGATACGAGCAGTACTTC. It specifies CASSFHSVTGGYEQYF.